The rows below give T cell receptor beta chains drawn from one sample of a study of CD8 T cells in ankylosing spondylitis. One entry per CDR3 protein results from TCRdb running MiXCR on the 5' RACE reads. The sample comprises some 450,000 distinct CDR3 sequences, approximately 17% of which are singletons, and approximately 1% rests with the top ten. Sequencing was carried out using blood, either unsorted or a sorted T cell fraction (not recorded which). The receptors come from a male donor with ankylosing spondylitis. The CDR3 runs from the conserved cysteine through the conserved F or W. Fields, in order: CDR3 protein, CDR3 DNA, clone size, D gene, V gene, J gene. A D gene is named only where the DNA matches it firmly. Not all rows give a size; the values are once, few, many and, for expanded clones, a class.

CDR3 protein: CASSLDASGGGYTF; CDR3 DNA: TGTGCCAGCAGCTTAGATGCGTCCGGAGGTGGCTACACCTTC; clone size: once; D gene: .; V gene: TRBV7-9; J gene: TRBJ1-2
CDR3 protein: CASSYGGNSGANVLTF; CDR3 DNA: TGTGCCAGCAGTTACGGAGGAAACTCTGGGGCCAACGTCCTGACTTTC; clone size: .; D gene: .; V gene: TRBV6-5; J gene: TRBJ2-6
CDR3 protein: CASSFTTGVNTEAFF; CDR3 DNA: TGCGCCAGCAGCTTTACGACAGGGGTGAACACTGAAGCTTTCTTT; clone size: once; D gene: TRBD1; V gene: TRBV5-1; J gene: TRBJ1-1
CDR3 protein: CADAGGPGGYTF; CDR3 DNA: TGTGCCGACGCTGGGGGGCCGGGTGGCTACACCTTC; clone size: few; D gene: .; V gene: TRBV2; J gene: TRBJ1-2
CDR3 protein: CASSQDYSGAGQPQHF; CDR3 DNA: TGCGCCAGCAGCCAAGATTACTCTGGGGCGGGTCAGCCCCAGCATTTT; clone size: .; D gene: .; V gene: TRBV4-3; J gene: TRBJ1-5
CDR3 protein: CASSLATSGYEQYF; CDR3 DNA: TGTGCCAGCAGCTTGGCTACTAGCGGCTACGAGCAGTACTTC; clone size: few; D gene: TRBD2; V gene: TRBV7-2; J gene: TRBJ2-7
CDR3 protein: CASSLRRRSSGSGTGELFF; CDR3 DNA: TGTGCCAGCAGTCTCCGCCGCAGGAGTAGCGGGAGTGGAACCGGGGAGCTGTTTTTT; clone size: few; D gene: TRBD2; V gene: TRBV12-3/TRBV12-4; J gene: TRBJ2-2
CDR3 protein: CSVRRESNTGELFF; CDR3 DNA: TGCAGCGTTCGTAGAGAATCGAACACCGGGGAGCTGTTTTTT; clone size: few; D gene: .; V gene: TRBV29-1; J gene: TRBJ2-2
CDR3 protein: CASSLELLTADTQYF; CDR3 DNA: TGTGCCAGCAGCCTAGAACTACTAACCGCAGATACGCAGTATTTT; clone size: .; D gene: .; V gene: TRBV7-2; J gene: TRBJ2-3
CDR3 protein: CASSLGRDSGRAADTQYF; CDR3 DNA: TGTGCCAGCAGCTTAGGCCGGGATAGCGGGAGGGCCGCAGATACGCAGTATTTT; clone size: few; D gene: TRBD2; V gene: TRBV11-2; J gene: TRBJ2-3
CDR3 protein: CASSVAAGMSYNEQFF; CDR3 DNA: TGTGCCAGCAGCGTAGCAGCGGGGATGTCCTACAATGAGCAGTTCTTC; clone size: .; D gene: TRBD2; V gene: TRBV9; J gene: TRBJ2-1
CDR3 protein: CASSPGTGPGNEQFF; CDR3 DNA: TGTGCCAGCAGCCCAGGGACTGGCCCTGGGAATGAGCAGTTCTTC; clone size: few; D gene: .; V gene: TRBV4-2; J gene: TRBJ2-1
CDR3 protein: CASTYRPSGRSHNEQFF; CDR3 DNA: TGTGCCAGTACCTATCGGCCTAGCGGGAGGTCCCACAATGAGCAGTTCTTC; clone size: .; D gene: TRBD2; V gene: TRBV19; J gene: TRBJ2-1
CDR3 protein: CASSFGSSGREQYF; CDR3 DNA: TGTGCCAGCAGCTTCGGATCATCAGGACGCGAGCAGTACTTC; clone size: many; D gene: .; V gene: TRBV7-2; J gene: TRBJ2-7
CDR3 protein: CASSFRAEGPYEQYF; CDR3 DNA: TGTGCCAGCAGTTTCAGGGCTGAGGGACCGTACGAGCAGTACTTC; clone size: .; D gene: .; V gene: TRBV12-3/TRBV12-4; J gene: TRBJ2-7
CDR3 protein: CASSLWRRYRGKVETQYF; CDR3 DNA: TGTGCCAGCAGTTTATGGCGGAGGTACAGGGGTAAAGTAGAGACCCAGTACTTC; clone size: .; D gene: TRBD1; V gene: TRBV12-3/TRBV12-4; J gene: TRBJ2-5
CDR3 protein: CATSTQNWHEQFF; CDR3 DNA: TGTGCCACCAGTACCCAAAACTGGCATGAGCAGTTCTTC; clone size: .; D gene: .; V gene: TRBV24-1; J gene: TRBJ2-1
CDR3 protein: CASSEQGNYGYTF; CDR3 DNA: TGTGCCAGCAGTGAACAGGGCAACTATGGCTACACCTTC; clone size: once; D gene: .; V gene: TRBV6-1; J gene: TRBJ1-2
CDR3 protein: CASIGQGAVGYTF; CDR3 DNA: TGTGCCAGCATTGGACAGGGGGCCGTAGGCTACACCTTC; clone size: .; D gene: TRBD1; V gene: TRBV2; J gene: TRBJ1-2
CDR3 protein: CSVPTGQGYEQYF; CDR3 DNA: TGCAGCGTACCAACGGGACAGGGGTACGAGCAGTACTTC; clone size: few; D gene: TRBD1; V gene: TRBV29-1; J gene: TRBJ2-7
CDR3 protein: CASSVEGGPFNEQYF; CDR3 DNA: TGTGCCAGCAGCGTAGAGGGGGGGCCGTTCAACGAGCAGTACTTC; clone size: .; D gene: .; V gene: TRBV9; J gene: TRBJ2-7
CDR3 protein: CASGEWGLAGGEQFF; CDR3 DNA: TGTGCCAGCGGCGAATGGGGACTAGCGGGGGGTGAGCAGTTCTTC; clone size: few; D gene: TRBD2; V gene: TRBV3-1; J gene: TRBJ2-1
CDR3 protein: CASRVGVNSPLHF; CDR3 DNA: TGTGCCAGCAGGGTGGGGGTGAATTCACCCCTCCACTTT; clone size: few; D gene: .; V gene: TRBV12-3/TRBV12-4; J gene: TRBJ1-6
CDR3 protein: CASSRDGEIYGYTF; CDR3 DNA: TGCGCCAGCAGCCGGGACGGCGAAATCTATGGCTACACCTTC; clone size: few; D gene: .; V gene: TRBV5-1; J gene: TRBJ1-2